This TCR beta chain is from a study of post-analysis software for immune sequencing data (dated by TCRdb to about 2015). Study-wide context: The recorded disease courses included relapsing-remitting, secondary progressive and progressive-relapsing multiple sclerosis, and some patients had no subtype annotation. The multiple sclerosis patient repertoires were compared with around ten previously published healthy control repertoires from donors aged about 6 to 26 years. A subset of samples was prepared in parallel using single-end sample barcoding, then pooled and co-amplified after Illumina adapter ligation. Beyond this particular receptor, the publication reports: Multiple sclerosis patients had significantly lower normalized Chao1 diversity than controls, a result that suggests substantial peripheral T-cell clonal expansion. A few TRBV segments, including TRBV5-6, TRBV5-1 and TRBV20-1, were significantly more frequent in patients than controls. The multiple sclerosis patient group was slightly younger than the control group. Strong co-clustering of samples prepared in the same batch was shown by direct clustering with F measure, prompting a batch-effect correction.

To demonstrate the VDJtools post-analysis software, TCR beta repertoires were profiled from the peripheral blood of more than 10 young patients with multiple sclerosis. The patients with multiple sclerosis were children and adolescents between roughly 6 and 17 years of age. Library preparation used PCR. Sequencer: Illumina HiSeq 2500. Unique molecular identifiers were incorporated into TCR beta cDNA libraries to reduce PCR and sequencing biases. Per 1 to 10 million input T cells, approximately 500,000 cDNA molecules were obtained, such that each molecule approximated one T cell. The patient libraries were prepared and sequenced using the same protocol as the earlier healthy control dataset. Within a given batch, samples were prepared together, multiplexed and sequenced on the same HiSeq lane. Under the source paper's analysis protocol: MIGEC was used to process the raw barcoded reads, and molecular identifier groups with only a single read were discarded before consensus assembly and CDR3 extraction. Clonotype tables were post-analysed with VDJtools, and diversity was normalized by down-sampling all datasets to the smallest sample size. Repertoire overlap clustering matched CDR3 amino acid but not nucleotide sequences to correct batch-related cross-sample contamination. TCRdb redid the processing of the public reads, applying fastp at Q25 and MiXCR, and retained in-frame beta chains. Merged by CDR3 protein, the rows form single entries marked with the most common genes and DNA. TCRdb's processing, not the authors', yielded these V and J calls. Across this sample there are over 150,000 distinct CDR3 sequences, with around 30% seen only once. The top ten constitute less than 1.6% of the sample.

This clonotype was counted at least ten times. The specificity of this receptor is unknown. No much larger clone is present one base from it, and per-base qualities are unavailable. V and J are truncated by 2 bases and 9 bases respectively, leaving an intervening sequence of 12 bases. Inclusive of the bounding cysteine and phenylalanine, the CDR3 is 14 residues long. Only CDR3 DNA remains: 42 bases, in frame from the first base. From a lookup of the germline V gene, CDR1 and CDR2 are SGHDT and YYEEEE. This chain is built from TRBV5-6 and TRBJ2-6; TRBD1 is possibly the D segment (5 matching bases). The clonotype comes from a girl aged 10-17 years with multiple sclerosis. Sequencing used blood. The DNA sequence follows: TGTGCCAGCAGCTTAGACAGTCAACACAACGTCCTGACTTTC. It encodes CASSLDSQHNVLTF. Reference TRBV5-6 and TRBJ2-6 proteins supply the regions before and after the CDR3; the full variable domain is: DAGVTQSPTHLIKTRGQQVTLRCSPKSGHDTVSWYQQALGQGPQFIFQYYEEEERQRGNFPDRFSGHQFPNYSSELNVNALLLGDSALYLCASSLDSQHNVLTFGAGSRLTVL.